A single sample gave rise to the 22 T cell receptor beta chains below, sequenced in a study of T cell responses to AZD1222 COVID-19 vaccine. Repertoires were generated with immunoSEQ multiplex PCR, while TCRdb's copy carries only in-frame clones and drops some. The sample records some 150,000 clones, roughly 89% being singletons. The material was peripheral blood, obtained on day 0 of AZD1222 vaccination. The receptor source for this set is an adult in good health.

V gene TRBV11-3 combines with J gene TRBJ2-3; 10 bases map to TRBD2. Per germline, CDR1 SGHNT and CDR2 YENEEA. V trimming: 5 bases; J trimming: 1 base; junction bases outside the gene matches: 3. The CDR3 contains 15 residues. DNA for the CDR3: TGTGCCAGCAGCATCGGGACTAGCGGCACAGATACGCAGTATTTT. Protein sequence: CASSIGTSGTDTQYF.

The J gene is TRBJ2-7, the V gene TRBV27; a weak D match, TRBD1 (6 bases). V lost 7 bases and J 3 bases, leaving 13 bases between the germline ends. The V gene's germline CDR1 is MNHEY and CDR2 SMNVEV (reference sequence). CDR3 length equals 13 residues. The CDR3: CASTEGDLYEQYF. For the CDR3, the DNA is TGTGCCAGCACAGAGGGGGATCTCTACGAGCAGTACTTC.

This chain uses TRBV2 with TRBJ2-7; the match to TRBD1 covers 7 bases. This CDR3 comprises 13 residues. Germline-derived CDR1 and CDR2 are SNHLY and FYNNEI. Germline trimming cut 6 bases from V and 5 bases from J; bases unmatched to any gene: 7. The DNA for the CDR3 is TGTGCCAGCAGGGGAACACAGGGGAACGAGCAGTACTTC. Its protein product is CASRGTQGNEQYF.

This chain links TRBV5-6 with TRBJ1-4, with D perhaps TRBD1 (6 bases). Trimming pared 0 bases from V and 11 bases from J, leaving 11 bases between. Germline V lookup: CDR1 SGHDT, CDR2 YYEEEE. This CDR3 comprises 13 residues. The chain's CDR3 is CASSLGPQGKLFF. As DNA, the CDR3 is TGTGCCAGCAGCTTGGGTCCCCAGGGGAAACTGTTTTTT.

Only one count was recorded for this clone. The chain links TRBV5-1 to TRBJ2-6; no definite D call. Deletions cut 1 base from V and 0 bases from J, with 8 bases between. This CDR3 is 16 amino acids long. Germline CDR1 and CDR2: SGHRS and YFSETQ. CDR3 region: CASSLPHTSGANVLTF. The CDR3 region has the DNA TGCGCCAGCAGCTTGCCCCATACCTCTGGGGCCAACGTCCTGACTTTC.

V gene TRBV7-9 combines with J gene TRBJ2-7, with 11 positions matching TRBD1. The germline V gene encodes CDR1 SEHNR and CDR2 FQNEAQ (reference sequence). Unmatched junction bases numbered 7, after V lost 0 bases and J lost 6 bases. This CDR3 comprises 16 residues. Here the CDR3 reads CASSLAGTGGQGEQYF. CDR3 nucleotide sequence: TGTGCCAGCAGCTTAGCGGGGACAGGGGGGCAAGGCGAGCAGTACTTC. Using reference TRBV7-9 and TRBJ2-7 for the parts outside the CDR3, the full variable domain is DTGVSQNPRHKITKRGQNVTFRCDPISEHNRLYWYRQTLGQGPEFLTYFQNEAQLEKSRLLSDRFSAERPKGSFSTLEIQRTEQGDSAMYLCASSLAGTGGQGEQYFGPGTRLTVT.

The CDR3 here is CASSLVLAGSSGNTIYF. CDR3 nucleotides: TGTGCCAGCAGCTTAGTTCTTGCCGGTAGCTCTGGAAACACCATATATTTT. The rearrangement joins TRBV11-2 to TRBJ1-3, with D uncertain. Germline V CDR1 and CDR2: SGHAT, FQNNGV. CDR3 size: 17 residues. Trimming stripped 1 base from V and 0 bases from J, with 13 bases between. Filled out from reference TRBV11-2 and TRBJ1-3, the complete variable domain reads EAGVAQSPRYKIIEKRQSVAFWCNPISGHATLYWYQQILGQGPKLLIQFQNNGVVDDSQLPKDRFSAERLKGVDSTLKIQPAKLEDSAVYLCASSLVLAGSSGNTIYFGEGSWLTVV.

This chain links TRBV5-6 with TRBJ1-2, with no clear D. V gave up 1 base and J gave up 4 bases, with 8 bases separating them. The CDR3 contains 13 residues. Germline V gene data show CDR1 as SGHDT and CDR2 as YYEEEE. CDR3 sequence reads: CASSLPEVYGYTF. The CDR3 DNA is TGTGCCAGCAGCTTGCCGGAAGTCTATGGCTACACCTTC.

The rearrangement links TRBV19 to TRBJ1-5; the match to TRBD1 covers 9 bases. V was clipped by 5 bases and J by 5 bases; unmatched bases: 7. The CDR3 is 15 residues long. CDR1 and CDR2 (germline): LNHDA, SQIVND (reference sequence). CDR3 sequence (DNA): TGTGCCAGTAGTCCCCGGGGACAGGGTGATCAGCCCCAGCATTTT. Protein product: CASSPRGQGDQPQHF.

The chain couples TRBV11-2 to TRBJ1-1; 8 positions agree with TRBD1. The J segment lost 0 bases and the V segment lost 5 bases, leaving 14 bases of the junction unmatched. This CDR3 contains 18 residues. Looked up from germline, CDR1 is SGHAT and CDR2 is FQNNGV. The CDR3 coding sequence is TGTGCCAGCAGCCCATTTGGGGAGGCAGGGGGCCTGAACACTGAAGCTTTCTTT. Its translation: CASSPFGEAGGLNTEAFF. The full variable domain, completed using reference TRBV11-2 and TRBJ1-1, is EAGVAQSPRYKIIEKRQSVAFWCNPISGHATLYWYQQILGQGPKLLIQFQNNGVVDDSQLPKDRFSAERLKGVDSTLKIQPAKLEDSAVYLCASSPFGEAGGLNTEAFFGQGTRLTVV.

The rearrangement uses TRBV13 and TRBJ1-1; 9 bases fit TRBD1. Germline V gives CDR1 PRHDT, CDR2 FYEKMQ (reference sequence). There are 15 residues in the CDR3. Trimming took 2 bases from V and 1 from J; bases not matched to a gene: 2. As DNA, the CDR3 is TGTGCCAGCAGCTTAATGGGACAGGGGAACACTGAAGCTTTCTTT. Amino acid sequence: CASSLMGQGNTEAFF.

The chain uses TRBV10-3 and TRBJ2-7; D may be TRBD1 or TRBD2 (5 bases each). The V gene's germline CDR1 is ENHRY and CDR2 SYGVKD. The CDR3 covers 14 residues. Trimming cost V 1 base and J 4 bases, with 11 bases left between them. The CDR3 region is CAISEFGGGYEQYF. The CDR3 DNA follows: TGTGCCATCAGTGAGTTTGGGGGTGGTTACGAGCAGTACTTC.

This sequence joins TRBV28 and TRBJ1-6; D is uncertain. The CDR3 spans 14 residues. Germline assignment: CDR1 MDHEN and CDR2 SYDVKM. V gave up 3 bases and J gave up 5 bases, with 8 bases separating them. CDR3 region: CASSFRRDNSPLHF. The CDR3 coding sequence is TGTGCCAGCAGTTTTAGGAGGGATAATTCACCCCTCCACTTT.

The rearrangement uses TRBV6-5 and TRBJ2-4; D perhaps matches TRBD2 (6 bases). The V gene lost 5 bases and the J gene lost 4 bases, with 12 bases spanning the gap. Germline assignment: CDR1 MNHEY and CDR2 SVGAGI. The CDR3 sequence is 14 residues long. The CDR3 loop reads CASSNAGSKNIQYF. As DNA, the CDR3 is TGTGCCAGCAGTAACGCCGGGAGTAAAAACATTCAGTACTTC.

The chain joins TRBV6-5 to TRBJ2-2; 9 bases are shared with TRBD1. CDR1 and CDR2 from the germline V gene are MNHEY and SVGAGI. The CDR3 runs 16 residues. J lost 2 bases, V lost 1 base, and 2 bases had no gene match. In DNA form, the CDR3 reads TGTGCCAGCAGTTACTGGGGACAGGGTAACACCGGGGAGCTGTTTTTT. Residues: CASSYWGQGNTGELFF.

This chain joins TRBV18 and TRBJ1-6; 7 bases are a match to TRBD1. The CDR3 is 13 amino acids. Germline V gene lookup returns CDR1 KGHSH and CDR2 LQKENI. V lost 2 bases to trimming and J lost 8 bases; unmatched junction nucleotides: 0. In DNA form, the CDR3 reads TGTGCCAGCTCACCAGGGACAGATTCACCCCTCCACTTT. As protein: CASSPGTDSPLHF.

The chain joins TRBV11-2 to TRBJ2-1, with D perhaps matching TRBD2 (6 bases). Trimming stripped 4 bases from V and 7 bases from J, with 14 bases between. The length of the CDR3 is 14 residues. Germline V gives CDR1 SGHAT, CDR2 FQNNGV. This chain's CDR3 is CASSSLAEPNEQFF. In DNA, the CDR3 is TGTGCCAGCAGCTCCTTAGCGGAGCCTAATGAGCAGTTCTTC. Complete variable domain (other parts from reference TRBV11-2 and TRBJ2-1): EAGVAQSPRYKIIEKRQSVAFWCNPISGHATLYWYQQILGQGPKLLIQFQNNGVVDDSQLPKDRFSAERLKGVDSTLKIQPAKLEDSAVYLCASSSLAEPNEQFFGPGTRLTVL.

The chain links TRBV29-1 to TRBJ1-1, with 7 nucleotides matching TRBD1. V lost 4 bases to trimming and J lost 4 bases; unmatched junction nucleotides: 9. Germline CDR1 reads SQVTM; CDR2 reads ANQGSEA. There are 14 residues in the CDR3. CDR3: CSVVGWTGGTEAFF. CDR3 DNA sequence: TGCAGCGTTGTCGGATGGACAGGCGGCACTGAAGCTTTCTTT.

This chain connects TRBV7-2 to TRBJ2-1; the D gene is possibly TRBD1 (6 bases). This CDR3 region has 14 residues. In germline, CDR1 is SGHTA, CDR2 FQGNSA. V was trimmed by 1 base and J by 9 bases, leaving 13 bases between them. The chain's CDR3 is CASSLDARGLEQFF. The CDR3 DNA sequence: TGTGCCAGCAGCTTAGACGCCAGGGGTCTTGAGCAGTTCTTC.

The genes are TRBV11-2 and TRBJ1-1; no clear D. Germline-derived CDR1 and CDR2 are SGHAT and FQNNGV. This CDR3 region has 18 residues. The ends were cut back, 1 base at V and 0 bases at J, with 18 bases in the middle. As DNA, the CDR3 is TGTGCCAGCAGCTTAGCGATTTCCCCCGGGATTATGAACACTGAAGCTTTCTTT. Translated, it gives CASSLAISPGIMNTEAFF.

The chain links TRBV19 to TRBJ1-5; 9 bases are shared with TRBD1. In germline, CDR1 is LNHDA, CDR2 SQIVND (reference sequence). This CDR3 spans 18 amino acids. The V segment lost 4 bases and the J segment 1 base; nucleotides outside the gene matches: 11. CDR3 residues: CASSTTGGLGLSNQPQHF. CDR3 DNA: TGTGCCAGTAGTACTACAGGGGGCTTAGGGCTAAGCAATCAGCCCCAGCATTTT.

The J gene is TRBJ2-7, the V gene TRBV4-1, with D tentatively TRBD1 or TRBD2 (5 bases each). Trimming removed 3 bases at V and 5 bases at J, with 14 bases between. The CDR3 has 14 amino acids. Germline V gene sequence: CDR1 MGHRA, CDR2 YSYEKL. CDR3 nucleotide sequence: TGCGCCAGCAGCCATGCACCGGGACCCCACGAGCAGTACTTC. It is translated as CASSHAPGPHEQYF.